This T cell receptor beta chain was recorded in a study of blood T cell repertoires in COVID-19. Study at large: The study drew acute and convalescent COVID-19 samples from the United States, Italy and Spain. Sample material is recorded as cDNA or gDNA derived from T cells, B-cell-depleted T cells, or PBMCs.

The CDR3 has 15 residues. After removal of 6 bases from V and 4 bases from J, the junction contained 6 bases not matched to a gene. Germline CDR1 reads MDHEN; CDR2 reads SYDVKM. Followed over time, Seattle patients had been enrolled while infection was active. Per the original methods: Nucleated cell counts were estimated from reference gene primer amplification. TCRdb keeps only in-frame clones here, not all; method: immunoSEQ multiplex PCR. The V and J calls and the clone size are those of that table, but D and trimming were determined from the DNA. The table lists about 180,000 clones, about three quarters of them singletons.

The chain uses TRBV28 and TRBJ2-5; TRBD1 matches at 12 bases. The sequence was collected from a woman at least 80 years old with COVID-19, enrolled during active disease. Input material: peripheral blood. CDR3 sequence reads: CASSTGTGGLETQYF. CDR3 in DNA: TGTGCCAGCAGCACCGGGACAGGGGGCTTAGAGACCCAGTACTTC.